This TCR beta chain was retrieved from a study of brain T cells in children with intractable seizures. Study outcomes and limitations: Pre- and post-surgery blood differed in depth, so pre-surgery absences may be undersampling.

Surgery cases with the highest brain T cell transcript signatures were chosen for sequencing. From germline, CDR1 is SEHNR and CDR2 FQNEAQ (reference sequence). The CDR3 covers 13 residues. Deletions cut 5 bases from V and 4 bases from J, with 11 bases between. Concerning this clone itself: Its antigen is as yet unknown.

Some clones are missing from TCRdb's copy, which holds only in-frame ones; the method was immunoSEQ multiplex PCR. The sample records tens of thousands of clones, 94% being singletons. Specimen: peripheral blood, collected at surgery. The chain employs TRBV7-9 and TRBJ1-2; D is perhaps TRBD1 (5 bases). The receptor was derived from a boy between 10 and 17 years old with focal cortical dysplasia and intractable seizures. The CDR3 nucleotides read TGTGCCAGCAGCCCCGACAGCGGCTATGGCTACACCTTC. Its protein product is CASSPDSGYGYTF.